The 28 T cell receptor beta chains given below trace back to one sample, sequenced in a study of regulatory T cells in long-lasting Graves disease. As to time point: persistent/refractory GD, antithyroid drugs over 5 years with positive TRAb. The authors made the TCR library using RNA they extracted from PBMCs. The authors built TCR beta libraries using iRepertoire HTBI primers and Arm-PCR of CDR3 regions. MiXCR was run by TCRdb on the multiplex PCR reads, yielding one entry per CDR3 protein. The repertoire holds approximately 500,000 distinct CDR3 sequences, 20% to 25% seen once, with 6.5% to 9% in the top ten. The sample was peripheral blood mononuclear cells (PBMCs), taken when the disease was refractory, from a patient treated with antithyroid drugs. Every receptor here comes from a female donor with Graves disease.

To note about this clonotype: This may be a read error: a much more frequent sequence differs by one nucleotide. V is TRBV30 and J is TRBJ2-5; D not certain. Germline CDR1 is GTSNPN and CDR2 is SVGIG (reference sequence). The CDR3 runs to 12 residues. CDR3 sequence reads: CAWREIGETQHF. The CDR3 nucleotides are TGTGCCTGGAGAGAAATCGGAGAGACCCAGCACTTC.

This chain joins TRBV7-9 and TRBJ1-6; D ambiguous. CDR3 length: 15 residues. Trimming removed 2 bases from V and 10 bases from J, with 15 bases in between. In germline, CDR1 is SEHNR, CDR2 FQNEAQ (reference sequence). CDR3 sequence reads: CASSLPPGLDSPLHF. CDR3 coding DNA: TGTGCCAGCAGCTTACCCCCGGGGTTAGACTCACCCCTCCACTTT.

Many counts were recorded for this clonotype. The chain has TRBV20-1 and TRBJ2-3; D unclear. The length of the CDR3 is 10 residues. V lost 3 bases to trimming and J lost 6 bases, with 4 bases between them. Germline V gives CDR1 DFQATT, CDR2 SNEGSKA (reference sequence). The CDR3 DNA is TGCAGTGCTAGGAGGGATACGCAGTATTTT. Its translation: CSARRDTQYF.

The chain combines TRBV19 with TRBJ1-4; no clear D gene. The germline V gene has CDR1 LNHDA and CDR2 SQIVND (reference sequence). The CDR3 length is 16 residues. V dropped 7 bases and J dropped 3 bases, with 18 bases sitting between them. Here the CDR3 DNA reads TGTGCCAGTATCTTTAGTTCGGACTCGGCTAATGAAAAACTGTTTTTT. Encoded protein: CASIFSSDSANEKLFF.

This clonotype has a count of ten or more. The chain is built from TRBV12-3 or TRBV12-4 and TRBJ1-2, with TRBD1 as a possible D gene (6 bases). Trimming left V 5 bases short and J 8 bases short, with 9 bases between. The CDR3 has 11 residues. CDR3 nucleotides: TGTGCCAGCAGTGAGGGGGACGGCTACACCTTC. It specifies CASSEGDGYTF.

This chain uses TRBV29-1 with TRBJ1-2; 7 bases map to TRBD1. This CDR3 is 13 amino acids long. Germline lookup yields CDR1 SQVTM and CDR2 ANQGSEA. The ends lost 6 bases at V and 2 bases at J; junction bases unmatched: 6. DNA for the CDR3: TGCAGCGTCAGGGGGGGGTCGAACTATGGCTACACCTTC. Its translation is CSVRGGSNYGYTF.

This clonotype was recorded a few times. V is TRBV7-2 and J is TRBJ2-1; D remains ambiguous. From germline, CDR1 is SGHTA and CDR2 FQGNSA. The CDR3 is made up of 11 amino acids. V dropped 5 bases and J dropped 9 bases, with 8 bases sitting between them. CDR3 loop: CASSPTSEQFF. In DNA form, the CDR3 reads TGTGCCAGCAGCCCAACCTCTGAGCAGTTCTTC.

The J gene is TRBJ2-5, the V gene TRBV15; a possible D gene is TRBD1 (6 bases). The germline gives CDR1 LNHNV, CDR2 YYDKDF (reference sequence). The V gene lost 2 bases and the J gene lost 2 bases, with 12 bases spanning the gap. The CDR3 consists of 15 residues. CDR3 region: CATSRTGTPQETQYF. For the CDR3, the DNA is TGTGCCACCAGCAGAACCGGGACACCTCAAGAGACCCAGTACTTC.

This clonotype was detected ten times or more. CDR3 loop: CSVVTRTGTGELFF. The CDR3, as DNA: TGCAGCGTTGTGACACGGACAGGGACCGGGGAGCTGTTTTTT. V gene TRBV29-1 combines with J gene TRBJ2-2; 8 nucleotides match TRBD1. The V segment lost 4 bases and the J segment 5 bases; nucleotides outside the gene matches: 6. The CDR3 is made up of 14 amino acids. CDR1 is SQVTM and CDR2 is ANQGSEA in the germline V gene.

The rearrangement links TRBV19 to TRBJ2-7; 11 bases agree with TRBD2. Per germline, CDR1 LNHDA and CDR2 SQIVND (reference sequence). The junction had 8 bases not matched to a gene; V was cut back by 6 bases and J by 4 bases. The CDR3 loop spans 15 amino acids. CDR3 sequence: CASSIGLAGGYEQYF. DNA for the CDR3: TGTGCCAGTAGCATCGGGCTAGCGGGAGGTTACGAGCAGTACTTC.

This chain links TRBV4-3 with TRBJ2-7; TRBD1 aligns across 7 bases. The CDR3 is made up of 15 amino acids. The V segment lost 0 bases and the J segment 5 bases; nucleotides outside the gene matches: 7. Germline CDR1 is LGHNA and CDR2 is YSLEER. Written as DNA, the CDR3 is TGCGCCAGCAGCCAAGATGGTCAGGGGGTGAACGAGCAGTACTTC. It is translated as CASSQDGQGVNEQYF.

The rearrangement joins TRBV20-1 to TRBJ2-7, with 8 bases aligning to TRBD1. J gave up 0 bases and V 5 bases, and 6 bases lay outside the gene matches. CDR1 DFQATT and CDR2 SNEGSKA come from the germline V gene (reference sequence). CDR3 size: 14 residues. Here the CDR3 DNA reads TGCAGTGCTCCCACAGGGGGTATCTCCTACGAGCAGTACTTC. Translating gives CSAPTGGISYEQYF.

This clonotype was detected ten times or more. V and J are TRBV7-2 and TRBJ1-2, with TRBD1 as a possible D gene (6 bases). V shed 1 base and J shed 6 bases, with 12 bases lying between them. Germline assignment: CDR1 SGHTA and CDR2 FQGNSA. This CDR3 is 14 amino acids long. The CDR3 protein is CASSLGAGVDGYTF. In nucleotides, the CDR3 is TGTGCCAGCAGCTTAGGAGCAGGGGTCGATGGCTACACCTTC.

This clonotype was counted many times. The rearrangement joins TRBV7-8 to TRBJ1-2; D is uncertain. Germline V gene lookup returns CDR1 SGHVS and CDR2 FQNEAQ. This CDR3 has 14 residues. V was trimmed by 2 bases and J by 4 bases, leaving 11 bases between them. CDR3 in amino acids: CASSLREGGYGYTF. CDR3 bases: TGTGCCAGCAGCTTACGGGAGGGCGGCTATGGCTACACCTTC.

V usage is TRBV5-5 and J usage is TRBJ2-7, with no clear D. Trimming removed 0 bases from V and 4 bases from J, with 11 bases in between. Looked up from germline, CDR1 is SGHKS and CDR2 is YYEKEE (reference sequence). CDR3 length: 14 residues. CDR3 protein: CASSLALWEYEQYF. As DNA, the CDR3 is TGTGCCAGCAGCTTGGCACTGTGGGAATACGAGCAGTACTTC.

This clonotype was recorded many times. The rearrangement joins TRBV19 to TRBJ2-2; D not resolved. The CDR3 covers 16 residues. V shed 3 bases and J shed 0 bases, with 11 bases lying between them. Germline V lookup: CDR1 LNHDA, CDR2 SQIVND (reference sequence). For the CDR3, the DNA is TGTGCCAGTAGTATTTATGGGAACGCGAACACCGGGGAGCTGTTTTTT. Its translation is CASSIYGNANTGELFF.

The chain links TRBV9 to TRBJ2-1; 10 bases agree with TRBD2. V shed 0 bases, J shed 3 bases, and the junction held 3 bases outside the gene matches. CDR3 size: 16 residues. From germline, CDR1 is SGDLS and CDR2 YYNGEE. Written as DNA, the CDR3 is TGTGCCAGCAGCGTAGTCCCTAGCGGGAGCTACAATGAGCAGTTCTTC. It specifies CASSVVPSGSYNEQFF.

The V gene is TRBV7-9, the J gene TRBJ2-5, with 8 bases fitting TRBD1. The V segment lost 1 base and the J segment 5 bases; nucleotides outside the gene matches: 9. CDR1 SEHNR and CDR2 FQNEAQ come from the germline V gene (reference sequence). The CDR3 loop spans 16 amino acids. The DNA for the CDR3 is TGTGCCAGCAGCTTAGTTTCGGACAGGGAAGGCGAGACCCAGTACTTC. It translates to CASSLVSDREGETQYF.

Comment on this clonotype: This could be a read error, since a much larger clone is one nucleotide away. J is TRBJ2-7 and V is TRBV6-1, with 9 bases that match TRBD1. This CDR3 comprises 15 residues. Trimming took 8 bases from V and 2 from J; bases not matched to a gene: 10. CDR1 is MNHNS and CDR2 is SASEGT in the germline V gene. The CDR3 spells CASHKGTGTTYEQYF. The CDR3 nucleotides are TGTGCCAGCCATAAGGGGACAGGGACGACCTACGAGCAGTACTTC.

The chain carries TRBV7-9 and TRBJ1-2; D is perhaps TRBD1 (5 bases). This CDR3 contains 15 residues. The germline V and J ends were trimmed by 4 bases and 5 bases, with 17 bases remaining between them. The germline V gene has CDR1 SEHNR and CDR2 FQNEAQ (reference sequence). The CDR3 DNA reads TGTGCCAGCAGCTGGACGGGGGGGGGAGGGTATGGCTACACCTTC. This encodes CASSWTGGGGYGYTF.

The chain recombines TRBV20-1 with TRBJ2-5; 11 nucleotides match TRBD2. Unmatched junction bases numbered 5, after V lost 4 bases and J lost 1 base. The CDR3 extends over 15 amino acids. Germline V lookup: CDR1 DFQATT, CDR2 SNEGSKA (reference sequence). CDR3 sequence (DNA): TGCAGTGCTACCCGGACTAGCGGGCCCCAAGAGACCCAGTACTTC. Its translation: CSATRTSGPQETQYF.

This clonotype was observed many times. The V gene is TRBV11-2, the J gene TRBJ2-7; D unclear. The V end lost 5 bases, the J end lost 2 bases, and 13 bases lay between the germline ends. The germline V gene has CDR1 SGHAT and CDR2 FQNNGV. This CDR3 is 14 amino acids long. The CDR3 DNA is TGTGCCAGCAGCCCCCTGGGCCTTACCTACGAGCAGTACTTC. Protein sequence: CASSPLGLTYEQYF.

V gene TRBV30 combines with J gene TRBJ2-2, with D unclear. The CDR3 loop spans 12 amino acids. Germline V gives CDR1 GTSNPN, CDR2 SVGIG (reference sequence). The V end lost 0 bases, the J end lost 5 bases, and 4 bases lay between the germline ends. The CDR3 here is CAWSVMTGELFF. DNA of the CDR3: TGTGCCTGGAGTGTAATGACCGGGGAGCTGTTTTTT.

This chain links TRBV19 with TRBJ1-2; D may be TRBD1 (6 bases). There are 15 residues in the CDR3. V was clipped by 6 bases and J by 4 bases, with 18 bases between them. From germline, CDR1 is LNHDA and CDR2 SQIVND (reference sequence). The chain's CDR3 is CASSLVWGRGYGYTF. The CDR3 nucleotides read TGTGCCAGTAGCTTGGTATGGGGGCGAGGCTATGGCTACACCTTC.

This chain links TRBV4-1 with TRBJ1-2; a weak D match, TRBD1 (6 bases). Germline loops: CDR1 MGHRA, CDR2 YSYEKL. The CDR3 has 14 amino acids. V gave up 2 bases and J gave up 4 bases, with 11 bases separating them. DNA of the CDR3: TGCGCCAGCAGCCAACTCCGGGACACCTATGGCTACACCTTC. Translating gives CASSQLRDTYGYTF.

The J gene is TRBJ2-2, the V gene TRBV4-3; D unclear. Germline CDR1 reads LGHNA; CDR2 reads YSLEER. With 4 bases removed from V and 3 bases from J, the gap between germline ends came to 9 bases. The CDR3 totals 14 residues. CDR3 sequence: CASSPLLHTGELFF. DNA of the CDR3: TGCGCCAGCAGCCCCCTATTACACACCGGGGAGCTGTTTTTT.

This clonotype was seen once. The chain uses TRBV7-2 and TRBJ2-2; 11 positions agree with TRBD2. Germline assignment: CDR1 SGHTA and CDR2 FQGNSA. This CDR3 region has 17 residues. J gave up 7 bases and V 2 bases, and 9 bases lay outside the gene matches. The CDR3 DNA reads as TGTGCCAGCAGCTTATTAGCGGGGGGGAACCACAACGGGGAGCTGTTTTTT. Amino acids: CASSLLAGGNHNGELFF.

In this sample, this clonotype turned up many times. V and J are TRBV7-9 and TRBJ1-4; D unresolved. Germline V lookup: CDR1 SEHNR, CDR2 FQNEAQ (reference sequence). V was shortened by 5 bases and J by 4 bases, with 14 bases between the two germline ends. CDR3 length: 15 residues. The CDR3 region is CASSPILGINEKLFF. The CDR3 bases are TGTGCCAGCAGCCCCATACTAGGGATTAATGAAAAACTGTTTTTT.